Sequencing of this T cell receptor beta chain was carried out in a study of T cell responses to AZD1222 COVID-19 vaccine. Study-wide findings and caveats: The peak T cell response came first, and repertoires were sampled only after it.

Comments on this clone: The antigen remains unidentified.

Method: immunoSEQ multiplex PCR; TCRdb's copy keeps in-frame clones and lacks some. Here the sample spans just over 150,000 clones, about 88% being singletons. The material sequenced was peripheral blood, taken after recovery from COVID-19. The sequence derives from an adult who had recovered from COVID-19.

CDR3: CASYNPLANEKLFF. The CDR3 DNA follows: TGTGCCAGCTATAACCCCCTCGCTAATGAAAAACTGTTTTTT. The J gene is TRBJ1-4, the V gene TRBV7-9; D uncertain. There are 14 residues in the CDR3. Germline V gene data show CDR1 as SEHNR and CDR2 as FQNEAQ (reference sequence). Trimming took off 8 bases at V and 3 bases at J, with 13 bases between the two ends.